A selection of T cell receptor beta chains follows, all from one sample in a study of TIL therapy for anti-PD-1-resistant metastatic lung cancer. Only in-frame clones appear in the TCRdb table, and some are missing; sequencing was by immunoSEQ multiplex PCR. Of about 12,000 clones listed, roughly 80% are singletons. This sample comprised blood, obtained at baseline. These receptor sequences come from a person aged 25 to 79 with non-small cell lung cancer. Each CDR3 is given with its conserved first and last residue. D genes are given only for firm matches. Where a row states a size, it is once, few, many or the class of an expanded clone; other rows omit it.

.,.,TRBV6-6,TRBJ2-2,TGTGCCAGCAGTGAGAGTGGGAACACCGGGGAGCTGTTTTTT,CASSESGNTGELFF
.,TRBD1,TRBV9,TRBJ1-1,TGTGCCAGCAGCGATGGGACAGTTGAAGCTTTCTTT,CASSDGTVEAFF
.,TRBD2,TRBV7-2,TRBJ2-5,TGTGCCAGCAGCTTAGTGCCTAGCGGGAATGCGGGGACCCAGTACTTC,CASSLVPSGNAGTQYF
few,.,TRBV29-1,TRBJ1-5,TGCAGCGTTGTGTTAGTGATGGGTCAGCCCCAGCATTTT,CSVVLVMGQPQHF
.,TRBD1,TRBV7-9,TRBJ1-1,TGTGCCAGCAGCTTAAAGGACAGGGGAAAGGGGACTGAAGCTTTCTTT,CASSLKDRGKGTEAFF
.,TRBD2,TRBV6-5,TRBJ2-5,TGTGCCAGCAGTTACTCGACAGCGGGAGTCACGGAGACCCAGTACTTC,CASSYSTAGVTETQYF
.,TRBD1,TRBV29-1,TRBJ2-7,TGCAGCGTCCTCCTGACAGGGGTCCCCTCCCTGGAGCAGTACTTC,CSVLLTGVPSLEQYF
.,.,TRBV29-1,TRBJ1-1,TGCAGCGCCTCGACAGTCCAGAACACTGAAGCTTTCTTT,CSASTVQNTEAFF
.,.,TRBV29-1,TRBJ1-1,TGCAGCGTTGCTGACAGGACTAACACTGAAGCTTTCTTT,CSVADRTNTEAFF
few,.,TRBV27,TRBJ1-1,TGTGCCAGCAGTTTCCAACAGGGAGGGAACACTGAAGCTTTCTTT,CASSFQQGGNTEAFF
.,.,TRBV27,TRBJ2-2,TGTGCCAGCAGTTTGACCCCGGAGCGGGCCACCGGGGAGCTGTTTTTT,CASSLTPERATGELFF
.,.,TRBV11-2,TRBJ2-3,TGTGCCAGCAGCTTGGCCGGTTTCGGCACAGATACGCAGTATTTT,CASSLAGFGTDTQYF
.,TRBD1,TRBV29-1,TRBJ1-2,TGCAGCGTCGGACAGGGTGACTATGGCTACACCTTC,CSVGQGDYGYTF
.,TRBD1,TRBV19,TRBJ2-5,TGTGCCAGTAGTATGGAACAGGGGCAAGAGACCCAGTACTTC,CASSMEQGQETQYF
.,TRBD1,TRBV5-4,TRBJ2-3,TGTGCCAGCAGCTTCGGACAGGCGGGTTCCTCAGATACGCAGTATTTT,CASSFGQAGSSDTQYF
.,.,TRBV7-7,TRBJ2-6,TGTGCCAGCAGCTCCAGCGGCTCTGGGGCCAACGTCCTGACTTTC,CASSSSGSGANVLTF
.,.,TRBV13,TRBJ1-1,TGTGCCAGCAGCTTAGTCGACCGGAACACTGAAGCTTTCTTT,CASSLVDRNTEAFF
.,TRBD1,TRBV19,TRBJ2-4,TGTGCCAGTGGCACCGGGACAGGGGCCAAAAACATTCAGTACTTC,CASGTGTGAKNIQYF
few,.,TRBV19,TRBJ2-7,TGTGCCAGTAGTATTGCGGTAGACGAGCAGTACTTC,CASSIAVDEQYF
.,.,TRBV19,TRBJ1-1,TGTGCCAGTAGCCTGACCGCCCCTGGCACTGAAGCTTTCTTT,CASSLTAPGTEAFF
.,TRBD1,TRBV5-1,TRBJ2-1,TGCGCCAGCACCTCCTTCCCTACAGGGGGCAATGAGCAGTTCTTC,CASTSFPTGGNEQFF
.,.,TRBV18,TRBJ2-7,TGTGCCAGCTCACCCCCGTCGGGGACCTACGAGCAGTACTTC,CASSPPSGTYEQYF
.,.,TRBV20-1,TRBJ2-3,TGCAGTGCGGCAAGGGATACGCAGTATTTT,CSAARDTQYF
.,TRBD1,TRBV30,TRBJ1-6,TGTGCCTGGGGGGGGACAGGAGGAAATTCACCCCTCCACTTT,CAWGGTGGNSPLHF
.,.,TRBV7-8,TRBJ2-7,TGTGCCAGCAGCTTAGATATTGATATCGGCGAGCAGTACTTC,CASSLDIDIGEQYF
.,TRBD2,TRBV30,TRBJ2-2,TGTGCCGTAGACTGGACTAGCGGAGACACCGGGGAGCTGTTTTTT,CAVDWTSGDTGELFF
few,.,TRBV27,TRBJ1-5,TGTGCCAGCAGTTTAAACGGCCTCAATCAGCCCCAGCATTTT,CASSLNGLNQPQHF
.,.,TRBV27,TRBJ1-6,TGTGCCAGCAGTTCTCAGGGTCCCCCCATTGGAACATCACCCCTCCACTTT,CASSSQGPPIGTSPLHF
.,TRBD2,TRBV5-1,TRBJ2-3,TGCGCCAGCAGCTTTTGGTACCAGCGGGAGGGTACAGATACGCAGTATTTT,CASSFWYQREGTDTQYF
.,TRBD1,TRBV30,TRBJ1-3,TGTGCCTACTCGACAGGGACTGGAAACACCATATATTTT,CAYSTGTGNTIYF
.,TRBD2,TRBV4-1,TRBJ2-2,TGCGCCAGCAGCCAAGGGGGACTAGCGGGAGTCGGCACCGGGGAGCTGTTTTTT,CASSQGGLAGVGTGELFF
.,.,TRBV7-7,TRBJ2-2,TGTGCCAGCAGCTTCAGGGCGCGCACCGGGGAGCTGTTTTTT,CASSFRARTGELFF
.,TRBD2,TRBV19,TRBJ2-7,TGTGCCAGTAGGAGGATAGCGGGAGTATCCTACGAGCAGTACTTC,CASRRIAGVSYEQYF
.,TRBD1,TRBV4-3,TRBJ2-7,TGCGCCAGCAGCCAGCTCGACAGGGGAACGAAGCACTACGAGCAGTACTTC,CASSQLDRGTKHYEQYF
.,.,TRBV11-2,TRBJ2-1,TGTGCCAGCAGCTTAGGGTGGGGGGACCCCTACAATGAGCAGTTCTTC,CASSLGWGDPYNEQFF
.,.,TRBV14,TRBJ2-3,TGTGCCAGCAGCGAACCCGGGTTGGGTATGAATACGCAGTATTTT,CASSEPGLGMNTQYF
once,.,TRBV9,TRBJ2-7,TGTGCCAGCAGCGTAGCGGGCTCCGGGGGGCTGTGGGAGCAGTACTTC,CASSVAGSGGLWEQYF